These T cell receptor beta chains were read from a single sample in a study of T-cell reconstitution after alpha-beta-depleted transplantation in children. TCRdb fed the PCR reads into MiXCR, producing one record per CDR3 protein. The table lists hundreds of thousands of distinct CDR3 sequences, less than 15% of them singletons, with 0.79% in the top ten. The material sequenced was PBMCs, taken before TCRalphabeta/CD19-depleted stem cell transplant. These receptors came from a girl aged 2 to 10 with congenital amegakaryocytic thrombocytopenia, due to receive a stem cell transplant. Each CDR3 is given with its conserved first and last residue. The D gene is left open where the match is weak. A clone size is listed for some rows: how often the clone was seen (once, few, many), or a class if it is expanded.

clone_size | j_call | d_call | v_call | cdr3_aa | cdr3_nt
- | TRBJ1-2 | TRBD1 | TRBV11-2 | CASSSSRTGTNYGYTF | TGTGCCAGCAGCTCCAGTCGGACAGGGACTAACTATGGCTACACCTTC
- | TRBJ2-6 | - | TRBV5-1 | CASRLPAGANVLTF | TGCGCCAGCAGACTCCCAGCAGGGGCCAACGTCCTGACTTTC
few | TRBJ2-2 | TRBD2 | TRBV3-1 | CASSRLARNTGELFF | TGTGCCAGCAGCCGACTAGCGCGAAACACCGGGGAGCTGTTTTTT
few | TRBJ2-1 | TRBD2 | TRBV5-1 | CASSGAPGGSVDNEQFF | TGCGCCAGCAGCGGGGCCCCGGGCGGGAGTGTTGACAATGAGCAGTTCTTC
many | TRBJ1-1 | - | TRBV5-1 | CASSLGNTGIYTEAFF | TGCGCCAGCAGCTTGGGGAACACAGGGATTTACACTGAAGCTTTCTTT
many | TRBJ2-5 | - | TRBV18 | CASSPPSIQETQYF | TGTGCCAGCTCACCACCTTCAATTCAAGAGACCCAGTACTTC
- | TRBJ1-4 | TRBD1 | TRBV20-1 | CSARESGTGREKLFF | TGCAGTGCTAGAGAGTCGGGGACAGGGCGTGAAAAACTGTTTTTT
- | TRBJ2-5 | - | TRBV5-1 | CASSLNGRGIETQYF | TGCGCCAGCAGCTTGAACGGGCGAGGGATCGAGACCCAGTACTTC
many | TRBJ1-4 | - | TRBV7-9 | CASSLSANGFNEKLFF | TGTGCCAGCAGCTTATCGGCGAACGGCTTTAATGAAAAACTGTTTTTT
- | TRBJ2-1 | - | TRBV5-4 | CASRSGKAGYNEQFF | TGTGCCAGCAGGTCAGGAAAAGCGGGCTACAATGAGCAGTTCTTC
many | TRBJ2-3 | TRBD1 | TRBV11-2 | CASSLGQQGARTDTQYF | TGTGCCAGCAGCTTAGGTCAACAGGGGGCACGCACAGATACGCAGTATTTT
many | TRBJ2-1 | TRBD2 | TRBV10-3 | CAISGLGTSGHSYNEQFF | TGTGCCATCAGTGGGCTCGGAACTAGCGGTCATTCCTACAATGAGCAGTTCTTC
few | TRBJ2-2 | - | TRBV5-5 | CASSLTPPPVTGELFF | TGTGCCAGCAGCTTAACCCCGCCTCCAGTAACCGGGGAGCTGTTTTTT
few | TRBJ1-3 | - | TRBV6-2/TRBV6-3 | CASTKSSGNTIYF | TGTGCCAGCACCAAGAGCTCTGGAAACACCATATATTTT
many | TRBJ2-5 | TRBD1 | TRBV20-1 | CSARKQGEWETQYF | TGCAGTGCTAGAAAACAGGGGGAGTGGGAGACCCAGTACTTC
few | TRBJ1-2 | - | TRBV4-1 | CASSQETNDYGYTF | TGCGCCAGCAGCCAAGAGACGAACGACTATGGCTACACCTTC
many | TRBJ2-1 | - | TRBV27 | CASSLSLAGLYNEQFF | TGTGCCAGCAGTTTATCCCTTGCCGGACTGTACAATGAGCAGTTCTTC
many | TRBJ2-7 | - | TRBV12-3/TRBV12-4 | CASSLGWVYEQYF | TGTGCCAGCAGTTTAGGATGGGTTTACGAGCAGTACTTC
few | TRBJ2-7 | - | TRBV10-3 | CAISARTYEQYF | TGTGCCATCAGTGCCAGGACCTACGAGCAGTACTTC